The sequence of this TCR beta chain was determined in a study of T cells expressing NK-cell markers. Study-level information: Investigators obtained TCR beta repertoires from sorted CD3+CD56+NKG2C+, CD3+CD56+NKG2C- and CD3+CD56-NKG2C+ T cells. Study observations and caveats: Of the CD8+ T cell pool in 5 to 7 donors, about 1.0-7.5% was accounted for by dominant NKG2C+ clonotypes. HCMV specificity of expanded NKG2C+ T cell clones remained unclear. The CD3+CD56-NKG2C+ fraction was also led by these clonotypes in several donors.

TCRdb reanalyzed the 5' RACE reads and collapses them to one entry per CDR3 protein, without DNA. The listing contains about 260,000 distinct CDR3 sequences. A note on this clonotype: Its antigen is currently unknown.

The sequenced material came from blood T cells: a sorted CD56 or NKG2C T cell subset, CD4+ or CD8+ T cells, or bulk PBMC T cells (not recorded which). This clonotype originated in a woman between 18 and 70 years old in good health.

The CDR3 sequence is CASSLTSGSGETQYF. The chain recombines TRBV7-2 with TRBJ2-5; with no DNA, the TCRdb D assignment of TRBD2 cannot be verified. CDR3 length equals 15 residues. The germline gives CDR1 SGHTA, CDR2 FQGNSA.